These 25 T cell receptor beta chains came from one sample sequenced in a study of T cells in Graves' hyperthyroidism and ophthalmopathy. The TCR beta CDR3 regions underwent amplification using RNA transcripts as the source. HTBI primers were used for first-round RT-PCR of the TCR CDR3. TCRdb reprocessed the multiplex PCR reads with MiXCR, giving one entry per CDR3 protein. The table records approximately 640,000 distinct CDR3 sequences, roughly 46% of them present only once. The sequenced sample consisted of peripheral blood or thyroid tissue (not recorded which). The origin of the receptors is an adult man with Graves' disease, either hyperthyroidism or ophthalmopathy (not recorded which).

This clonotype turned up a few times. This chain uses TRBV6-5 with TRBJ2-2, with TRBD2 identical over 8 bases. With V trimmed by 5 bases and J by 6 bases, 5 bases remained unmatched. The CDR3 runs to 14 residues. Germline CDR1 and CDR2: MNHEY and SVGAGI. CDR3 sequence reads: CASSRTSTSGELFF. The CDR3 bases are TGTGCCAGCAGTCGGACTAGCACCTCCGGGGAGCTGTTTTTT.

The V call is TRBV12-5, the J call TRBJ1-5; D is unclear. The V gene lost 0 bases and the J gene lost 4 bases, with 13 bases spanning the gap. Per germline, CDR1 LGHNT and CDR2 FRNRAP. The CDR3 spans 16 residues. CDR3 nucleotide sequence: TGTGCTAGTGGTTTGGTACGAAGGATAGGGAATCAGCCCCAGCATTTT. Its protein is CASGLVRRIGNQPQHF.

The chain combines TRBV7-9 with TRBJ2-7; D tentatively reads TRBD1 or TRBD2 (5 bases each). Germline values: CDR1 SEHNR, CDR2 FQNEAQ (reference sequence). V was shortened by 5 bases and J by 6 bases, with 11 bases between the two germline ends. The CDR3 consists of 12 residues. CDR3 DNA: TGTGCCAGCAGCACGGGGCAGGGCGAGCAGTACTTC. Translating gives CASSTGQGEQYF.

About this clonotype itself: This may arise from a read error, as a much more abundant clone is one base away. The genes are TRBV20-1 and TRBJ1-4; D gene unclear. This CDR3 has 11 residues. Germline V gives CDR1 DFQATT, CDR2 SNEGSKA (reference sequence). The V gene lost 1 base and the J gene lost 11 bases, with 8 bases spanning the gap. The CDR3 protein is CSARAGEKLFF. CDR3 DNA sequence: TGCAGTGCTAGAGCGGGCGAGAAACTGTTTTTT.

This clonotype was picked up one time. The chain combines TRBV7-9 with TRBJ1-1, with a possible D match to TRBD1 (6 bases). The CDR3 has 14 amino acids. Germline CDR1 SEHNR, CDR2 FQNEAQ (reference sequence). Deletions cut 8 bases from V and 0 bases from J, with 13 bases between. CDR3 sequence: CASGGRSLNTEAFF. The CDR3 coding sequence is TGTGCCAGCGGGGGCAGGAGCTTGAACACTGAAGCTTTCTTT.

This chain uses TRBV7-9 with TRBJ1-2; D might be TRBD1 (6 bases). CDR3 size: 15 residues. With 2 bases removed from V and 4 bases from J, the gap between germline ends came to 14 bases. Germline V gives CDR1 SEHNR, CDR2 FQNEAQ (reference sequence). The DNA of the CDR3 is TGTGCCAGCAGCTTAAACCCCGGACAGCCCTATGGCTACACCTTC. It yields the protein CASSLNPGQPYGYTF.

This clonotype was observed a few times. J is TRBJ1-1 and V is TRBV7-2; unclear D gene. Germline V gene lookup returns CDR1 SGHTA and CDR2 FQGNSA. The CDR3 spans 12 residues. The V and J ends lost 8 bases and 5 bases respectively, with 12 bases between them. The CDR3 reads CASGPSSTEAFF. For the CDR3, the DNA is TGTGCCAGCGGCCCGAGCAGTACTGAAGCTTTCTTT.

The chain carries TRBV11-2 and TRBJ2-7, with D possibly matching TRBD2 (6 bases). The CDR3 spans 15 residues. V was pared by 3 bases and J by 0 bases, with 12 bases between. Germline V gene data show CDR1 as SGHAT and CDR2 as FQNNGV. CDR3 loop: CASSLGTEGSYEQYF. Here the CDR3 DNA reads TGTGCCAGCAGCTTGGGGACGGAGGGCTCCTACGAGCAGTACTTC.

Only a few counts were recorded for this clonotype. The junction does not match germline at one end; this may be a read error. The chain carries TRBV10-3 and TRBJ2-7; D is unclear. The length of the CDR3 is 15 residues. CDR1 is ENHRY, CDR2 SYGVKD, per germline. CDR3 sequence: CASSDDGRISYEQYF. The CDR3 region has the DNA TGTGCCAGCAGTGATGACGGCCGGATCTCCTACGAGCAGTACTTC.

The rearrangement links TRBV15 to TRBJ1-1, with a possible D match to TRBD1 (5 bases). In germline, CDR1 is LNHNV, CDR2 YYDKDF (reference sequence). This CDR3 has 16 amino acids. V was pared by 2 bases and J by 5 bases, with 18 bases between. CDR3: CATSRMPGGGRTEAFF. CDR3 DNA sequence: TGTGCCACCAGCAGAATGCCGGGGGGGGGAAGAACTGAAGCTTTCTTT.

This clonotype was seen more than once but under ten times. The V and J genes are TRBV20-1 and TRBJ1-1; 7 bases map to TRBD1. This CDR3 comprises 15 residues. V shed 6 bases, J shed 3 bases, and the junction held 13 bases outside the gene matches. CDR1 is DFQATT and CDR2 is SNEGSKA in the germline V gene (reference sequence). CDR3 sequence (DNA): TGCAGTGCCCCTCAAGGGGGCGGCGACGACACTGAAGCTTTCTTT. Translation: CSAPQGGGDDTEAFF.

This clonotype was observed a few times. V gene TRBV20-1 combines with J gene TRBJ1-1, with TRBD1 matching over 8 bases. The CDR3 is 13 residues long. Germline CDR1 and CDR2: DFQATT and SNEGSKA (reference sequence). V shed 7 bases and J 4 bases; nucleotides not matched to a gene: 8. CDR3: CSEGNTGGTEAFF. As DNA, the CDR3 is TGCAGTGAGGGCAATACAGGGGGCACTGAAGCTTTCTTT.

The table lists this clonotype with many counts. The genes are TRBV25-1 and TRBJ1-6, with D maybe TRBD1 (5 bases). There are 15 residues in the CDR3. Per germline, CDR1 MGHDK and CDR2 SYGVNS. V was shortened by 4 bases and J by 7 bases, with 14 bases between the two germline ends. This chain's CDR3 is CASSGTGTINSPLHF. In nucleotides, the CDR3 is TGTGCCAGCAGTGGTACAGGAACCATAAATTCACCCCTCCACTTT.

Here the CDR3 DNA reads TGTGCCAGCGTGAGGAGGGTGGGGGAGACCCAGTACTTC. Protein: CASVRRVGETQYF. This rearrangement joins TRBV25-1 to TRBJ2-5; D is possibly TRBD2 (6 bases). V lost 8 bases and J lost 5, with 15 bases in between. Per germline, CDR1 MGHDK and CDR2 SYGVNS. This CDR3 contains 13 residues.

This chain uses TRBV15 with TRBJ2-5; D unclear. Germline CDR1 reads LNHNV; CDR2 reads YYDKDF (reference sequence). The V end was cut by 5 bases, the J end by 1 base, with 11 bases between. The CDR3 extends over 14 amino acids. This CDR3 reads CATSEGSAQETQYF. The CDR3 bases are TGTGCCACCAGCGAAGGAAGCGCCCAAGAGACCCAGTACTTC.

The CDR3 here is CASSYSSRGAGELFF. The CDR3 DNA sequence: TGTGCCAGCAGTTACTCGAGTCGGGGGGCCGGGGAGCTGTTTTTT. This chain connects TRBV6-2 or TRBV6-3 to TRBJ2-2; 7 bases line up with TRBD2. In germline, CDR1 is MNHEY, CDR2 SVGEGT. With 0 bases clipped from V and 6 bases from J, the junction kept 4 bases outside the gene matches. CDR3 length equals 15 residues.

This clonotype showed up just a few times. The rearrangement links TRBV7-8 to TRBJ1-6; no reliable D call. Trimming stripped 8 bases from V and 5 bases from J, with 16 bases between. The CDR3 loop spans 15 amino acids. CDR1 and CDR2 from the germline V gene are SGHVS and FQNEAQ. CDR3 bases: TGTGCCAGCTCCGGGCAGCCGAATGATAATTCACCCCTCCACTTT. Its protein is CASSGQPNDNSPLHF.

Remarks on this clonotype: Germline and junction disagree at one end, which may indicate a read error. The CDR3 region is CASSLDGGQTPLSYEQYF. The CDR3 nucleotides read TGTGCCAGCAGTTTGGACGGAGGACAGACACCCCTCTCCTACGAGCAGTACTTC. The V gene is TRBV10-3, the J gene TRBJ2-7; D possibly corresponds to TRBD1 (6 bases). Germline assignment: CDR1 ENHRY and CDR2 SYGVKD. There are 18 residues in the CDR3.

This clonotype appeared many times. The chain uses TRBV9 and TRBJ1-6; possibly TRBD1 for D (6 bases). Germline CDR1 SGDLS, CDR2 YYNGEE. This CDR3 has 14 amino acids. The V gene lost 6 bases and the J gene lost 7 bases, with 14 bases spanning the gap. The CDR3 sequence: CASNDGQKNSPLHF. The CDR3 nucleotides are TGTGCCAGCAACGACGGACAGAAGAATTCACCCCTCCACTTT. The full variable domain, with the rest looked up from reference TRBV9 and TRBJ1-6, is DSGVTQTPKHLITATGQRVTLRCSPRSGDLSVYWYQQSLDQGLQFLIQYYNGEERAKGNILERFSAQQFPDLHSELNLSSLELGDSALYFCASNDGQKNSPLHFGNGTRLTVT.

Ten or more counts support this clonotype. The CDR3 loop reads CAVAGTGLDGYTF. The CDR3 DNA sequence: TGTGCCGTCGCCGGGACAGGGCTTGATGGCTACACCTTC. This chain links TRBV10-3 with TRBJ1-2; 9 positions match TRBD1. The CDR3 contains 13 residues. J lost 6 bases, V lost 11 bases, and 10 bases had no gene match. Germline V gives CDR1 ENHRY, CDR2 SYGVKD.

This clonotype was counted a few times. This chain connects TRBV2 to TRBJ1-3, with D perhaps TRBD1 (5 bases). Looked up from germline, CDR1 is SNHLY and CDR2 is FYNNEI. CDR3 size: 17 residues. V gave up 6 bases and J gave up 0 bases, with 18 bases separating them. CDR3 in amino acids: CASSQKGLGASGNTIYF. The CDR3 DNA sequence: TGTGCCAGCAGCCAAAAAGGACTCGGGGCCTCTGGAAACACCATATATTTT.

As for this clonotype: This may be a read error, as it is one base from a much larger clone. The V gene is TRBV25-1, the J gene TRBJ2-7; 7 nucleotides agree with TRBD1. This CDR3 is 12 amino acids long. The germline CDR1 and CDR2 sequences are MGHDK and SYGVNS. V was pared by 5 bases and J by 9 bases, with 7 bases of the junction left unmatched. CDR3 residues: CASSYRQGGQYF. CDR3 in DNA: TGTGCCAGCAGTTATCGACAGGGCGGGCAGTACTTC.

This clonotype came up a few times. This rearrangement joins TRBV19 to TRBJ1-5; a possible D gene is TRBD1 (5 bases). The germline V gene has CDR1 LNHDA and CDR2 SQIVND (reference sequence). CDR3 length: 15 amino acids. V gave up 3 bases and J gave up 6 bases, with 15 bases separating them. CDR3 bases: TGTGCCAGTAGTATCAGGGCAGACAAAGCTCAGCCCCAGCATTTT. It codes for CASSIRADKAQPQHF.

This clonotype came up a few times. The chain carries TRBV10-2 and TRBJ1-5; D unclear. The germline CDR1 and CDR2 sequences are WSHSY and SAAADI. There are 17 residues in the CDR3. V was shortened by 3 bases and J by 0 bases, with 15 bases between the two germline ends. The CDR3 loop reads CASSDIVVSDSNQPQHF. CDR3 in DNA: TGCGCCAGCAGTGATATCGTGGTCTCAGATAGCAATCAGCCCCAGCATTTT.

Concerning this clonotype: At one of its ends the junction is not consistent with the germline gene, which may arise from a read error. The V call is TRBV6-5, the J call TRBJ1-1; D gene uncertain. Germline loops: CDR1 MNHEY, CDR2 SVGAGI. There are 11 residues in the CDR3. The CDR3 region is CASRYFTEAFF. The CDR3 DNA reads as TGTGCCAGCAGGTACTTCACTGAAGCTTTCTTT.